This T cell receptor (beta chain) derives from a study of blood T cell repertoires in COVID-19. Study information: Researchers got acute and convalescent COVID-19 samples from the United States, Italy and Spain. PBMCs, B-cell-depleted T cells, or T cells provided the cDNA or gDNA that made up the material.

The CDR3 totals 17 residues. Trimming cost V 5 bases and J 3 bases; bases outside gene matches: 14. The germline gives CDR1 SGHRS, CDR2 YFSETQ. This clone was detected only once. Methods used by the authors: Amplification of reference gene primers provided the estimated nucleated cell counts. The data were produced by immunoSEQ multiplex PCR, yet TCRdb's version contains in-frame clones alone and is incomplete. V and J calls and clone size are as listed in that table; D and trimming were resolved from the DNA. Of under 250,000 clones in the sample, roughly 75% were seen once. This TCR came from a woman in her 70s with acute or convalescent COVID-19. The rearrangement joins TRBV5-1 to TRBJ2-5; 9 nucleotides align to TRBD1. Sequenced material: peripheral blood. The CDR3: CASRRDRVWDPKETQYF. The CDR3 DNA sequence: TGCGCCAGCAGACGGGACAGGGTGTGGGACCCTAAAGAGACCCAGTACTTC.